Below, 10 T cell receptor beta chains from the same sample are listed, as sequenced in a study of blood T cell repertoires in COVID-19. Only in-frame clones appear in the TCRdb table, and some are missing; sequencing was by immunoSEQ multiplex PCR. This table holds more than 25,000 clones, about 90% found once. Material: peripheral blood. The origin of the receptors is a man between 65 and 85 years old with active or convalescent COVID-19.

The J gene is TRBJ2-5, the V gene TRBV29-1; TRBD2 might be the D (6 bases). Germline CDR1 SQVTM, CDR2 ANQGSEA. The CDR3 is 13 amino acids. Trimming cost V 5 bases and J 0 bases, with 10 bases left between them. CDR3 residues: CSVLARYQETQYF. CDR3 DNA: TGCAGCGTTCTAGCGCGATACCAAGAGACCCAGTACTTC.

The chain couples TRBV9 to TRBJ1-3, with D perhaps TRBD1 (6 bases). The ends were cut back, 0 bases at V and 6 bases at J, with 10 bases in the middle. Germline V gene data show CDR1 as SGDLS and CDR2 as YYNGEE. There are 14 residues in the CDR3. The CDR3 nucleotides read TGTGCCAGCAGCGTAGTCCCAGGGGTAAACACCATATATTTT. Protein product: CASSVVPGVNTIYF. Complete variable domain (other parts from reference TRBV9 and TRBJ1-3): DSGVTQTPKHLITATGQRVTLRCSPRSGDLSVYWYQQSLDQGLQFLIQYYNGEERAKGNILERFSAQQFPDLHSELNLSSLELGDSALYFCASSVVPGVNTIYFGEGSWLTVV.

The gene calls are TRBV11-3 and TRBJ2-7; 8 bases are a match to TRBD1. Germline CDR1 reads SGHNT; CDR2 reads YENEEA. J gave up 5 bases and V 3 bases, and 3 bases lay outside the gene matches. The CDR3 runs to 13 residues. This chain's CDR3 is CASSLTGAHEQYF. DNA of the CDR3: TGTGCCAGCAGCTTGACAGGGGCGCACGAGCAGTACTTC.

The chain carries TRBV7-8 and TRBJ2-5, with 10 bases matching TRBD2. Germline CDR1 SGHVS, CDR2 FQNEAQ. After removal of 5 bases from V and 1 base from J, the junction contained 4 bases not matched to a gene. This CDR3 contains 15 residues. The CDR3 spells CASSGGLAIQETQYF. The CDR3 nucleotides are TGTGCCAGCAGCGGGGGACTAGCGATCCAAGAGACCCAGTACTTC. Drawing the rest from reference TRBV7-8 and TRBJ2-5, the complete variable domain is GAGVSQSPRYKVAKRGQDVALRCDPISGHVSLFWYQQALGQGPEFLTYFQNEAQLDKSGLPSDRFFAERPEGSVSTLKIQRTQQEDSAVYLCASSGGLAIQETQYFGPGTRLLVL.

The chain is built from TRBV28 and TRBJ1-3; the D gene is possibly TRBD1 (5 bases). Deletions cut 6 bases from V and 2 bases from J, with 5 bases between. The germline V gene encodes CDR1 MDHEN and CDR2 SYDVKM. The CDR3 spans 12 residues. The DNA of the CDR3 is TGTGCCAGCAGGGACACTGGAAACACCATATATTTT. It yields the protein CASRDTGNTIYF.

The chain couples TRBV28 to TRBJ1-2, with 8 positions matching TRBD1. This CDR3 region has 18 residues. V lost 5 bases to trimming and J lost 8 bases; unmatched junction nucleotides: 22. Germline V lookup: CDR1 MDHEN, CDR2 SYDVKM. The CDR3 bases are TGTGCCAGCAGTCCAGTGGGTCGGGCAGGGGGCTTTGGAAGGGGCTACACCTTC. It is translated as CASSPVGRAGGFGRGYTF.

This chain uses TRBV4-1 with TRBJ1-1; D might be TRBD1 (6 bases). The CDR3 is made up of 15 amino acids. Trimming removed 6 bases from V and 5 bases from J, with 19 bases in between. CDR1 is MGHRA and CDR2 is YSYEKL in the germline V gene. The CDR3 DNA reads TGCGCCAGCAGACCCCAACAGGGCCGTGGGACTGAAGCTTTCTTT. Amino acids: CASRPQQGRGTEAFF.

This rearrangement joins TRBV6-5 to TRBJ1-1; a weak D match, TRBD1 (5 bases). CDR3 length: 15 amino acids. Germline-derived CDR1 and CDR2 are MNHEY and SVGAGI. Trimming left V 8 bases short and J 1 base short, with 17 bases between. This chain's CDR3 is CASSGGRPGNTEAFF. CDR3 bases: TGTGCCAGCTCGGGGGGACGGCCGGGGAACACTGAAGCTTTCTTT.

The V and J genes are TRBV12-3 or TRBV12-4 and TRBJ2-5; the D is unclear. Trimming stripped 3 bases from V and 5 bases from J, with 10 bases between. This CDR3 is built from 13 residues. The CDR3 sequence: CASSLRLSETQYF. The CDR3 DNA reads as TGTGCCAGCAGTTTGCGATTGTCGGAGACCCAGTACTTC.

This clone occurred once. The chain employs TRBV6-5 and TRBJ1-2, with TRBD1 as a possible D gene (5 bases). CDR1 and CDR2 (germline): MNHEY, SVGAGI. CDR3 length: 13 residues. Trimming pared 6 bases from V and 4 bases from J, leaving 12 bases between. The CDR3 DNA sequence: TGTGCCAGCAGACTAACAGGTGCCTATGGCTACACCTTC. Translation gives CASRLTGAYGYTF.